This entry is about one T cell receptor beta chain. Original processing methods: Reference gene primer amplification in the assay estimated nucleated cell counts. Sequencing was performed with immunoSEQ multiplex PCR; in TCRdb, only in-frame clones are kept and a portion is missing. V, J and clone size are taken as reported in that table, and D and trimming were inferred from the DNA itself. The sample has just over 150,000 clones; approximately 90% are singletons. These data belong to a study of blood T cell repertoires in COVID-19. Sequenced material: peripheral blood. This clonotype was obtained from a woman aged 40 to 50 with acute or convalescent COVID-19.

In DNA, the CDR3 is TGTGCCAGCAGTGAAGTGGAGGGTAAAATCTCCGAGCAGTACTTC. Translation gives CASSEVEGKISEQYF. The chain uses TRBV6-1 and TRBJ2-7, with a weak D call TRBD2 (6 bases). The CDR3 loop spans 15 amino acids. The germline V gene encodes CDR1 MNHNS and CDR2 SASEGT. With 1 base removed from V and 6 bases from J, the gap between germline ends came to 16 bases.